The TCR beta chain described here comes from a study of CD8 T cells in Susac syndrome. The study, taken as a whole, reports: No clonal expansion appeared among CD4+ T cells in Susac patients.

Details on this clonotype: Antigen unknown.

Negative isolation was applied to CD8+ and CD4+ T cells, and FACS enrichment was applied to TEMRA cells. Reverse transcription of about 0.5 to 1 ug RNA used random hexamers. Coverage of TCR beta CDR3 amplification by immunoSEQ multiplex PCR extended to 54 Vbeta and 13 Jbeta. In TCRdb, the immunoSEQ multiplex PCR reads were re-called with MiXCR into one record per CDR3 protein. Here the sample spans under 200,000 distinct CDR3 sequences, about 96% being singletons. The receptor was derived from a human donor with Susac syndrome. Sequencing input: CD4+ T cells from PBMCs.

The CDR3 loop is CATSDRNNQETQYF. For the CDR3, the DNA is TGTGCCACCAGTGATCGGAACAACCAAGAGACCCAGTACTTC. V is TRBV24-1 and J is TRBJ2-5; D is unresolved. V was clipped by 3 bases and J by 0 bases, with 7 bases between them. Germline values: CDR1 KGHDR, CDR2 SFDVKD. The CDR3 is 14 amino acids.